These 16 T cell receptor beta chains were sequenced from one sample in a study of CXCR3-negative and CXCR3-positive naive CD8 T cells. Findings and caveats of the study: Against CXCR3-negative naive cells, CXCR3-positive naive cells showed more hydrophobic TRB CDR3s.

cDNA libraries for TRB were generated by 5' RACE incorporating UMI labels. TCRdb derives one entry per CDR3 protein from the 5' RACE reads, leaving out DNA. This sample lists some 53,000 distinct CDR3 sequences; its ten largest clones have about 0.5%. These TCRs are of unknown antigen specificity. Sequenced: naive CXCR3+ CD8+ T cells from blood. As for subset: CD45RO-CCR7+CD27+CD95- naive CD8+ T cells expressing CXCR3 (TNR3+). Source of these receptors: a human donor in good health. Some clones in this sample may be carry-over from other donors' samples.

The chain is built from TRBV30 and TRBJ2-7; TCRdb selects TRBD2, and the lack of DNA leaves this call unchecked. CDR1 and CDR2 from the germline V gene are GTSNPN and SVGIG (reference sequence). The length of the CDR3 is 14 residues. CDR3 loop: CAWSVGRVPYEQYF.

The chain has TRBV15 and TRBJ2-1; TCRdb's assignment of TRBD2 cannot be checked, as there is no DNA. This CDR3 is built from 19 residues. Germline V gene data show CDR1 as LNHNV and CDR2 as YYDKDF (reference sequence). CDR3 loop: CATSREPGLAAWPNNEQFF.

The CDR3 region is CASSPGTGDLKTSYEQYF. The rearrangement uses TRBV11-2 and TRBJ2-7; the TCRdb D gene call, TRBD1, has no DNA to confirm it. The CDR3 is made up of 18 amino acids. Germline V gene lookup returns CDR1 SGHAT and CDR2 FQNNGV.

The rearrangement joins TRBV29-1 to TRBJ1-4; TCRdb reports TRBD1, a call that lacks DNA to check it against. The CDR3 extends over 14 amino acids. Germline V CDR1 and CDR2: SQVTM, ANQGSEA. CDR3 sequence: CSVERGQEDEKLFF.

The rearrangement links TRBV14 to TRBJ2-1; TCRdb's D gene call, TRBD1, goes unchecked for lack of DNA. Germline loops: CDR1 SGHDN, CDR2 FVKESK. This CDR3 has 13 amino acids. CDR3 sequence reads: CASSLPPGNEQFF.

The chain is built from TRBV4-1 and TRBJ1-2. CDR1 is MGHRA and CDR2 is YSYEKL in the germline V gene. This CDR3 comprises 14 residues. The CDR3 reads CASSPPSATYGYTF.

The rearrangement joins TRBV20-1 to TRBJ1-2; the D call from TCRdb, TRBD1, cannot be confirmed without DNA. The germline V gene has CDR1 DFQATT and CDR2 SNEGSKA (reference sequence). This CDR3 comprises 13 residues. Here the CDR3 reads CSARFSGDYGYTF.

The genes are TRBV27 and TRBJ1-2; TCRdb picks TRBD1, but there is no DNA to check that call. Germline V CDR1 and CDR2: MNHEY, SMNVEV (reference sequence). The length of the CDR3 is 14 residues. CDR3 residues: CASSPGTYNYGYTF.

The chain links TRBV13 to TRBJ2-7; TCRdb calls TRBD1, which cannot be checked without DNA. The CDR3 contains 16 residues. Germline lookup yields CDR1 PRHDT and CDR2 FYEKMQ (reference sequence). This CDR3 reads CASSDLEGEGDYEQYF. The full variable domain, completed using reference TRBV13 and TRBJ2-7, is AAGVIQSPRHLIKEKRETATLKCYPIPRHDTVYWYQQGPGQDPQFLISFYEKMQSDKGSIPDRFSAQQFSDYHSELNMSSLELGDSALYFCASSDLEGEGDYEQYFGPGTRLTVT.

The J gene is TRBJ2-1, the V gene TRBV19; TCRdb lists TRBD1, though no DNA is available to test this call. The CDR3 consists of 16 residues. Germline loops: CDR1 LNHDA, CDR2 SQIVND (reference sequence). The CDR3: CASSIGSGVTYNEQFF. Variable domain in full (rest from reference TRBV19 and TRBJ2-1): DGGITQSPKYLFRKEGQNVTLSCEQNLNHDAMYWYRQDPGQGLRLIYYSQIVNDFQKGDIAEGYSVSREKKESFPLTVTSAQKNPTAFYLCASSIGSGVTYNEQFFGPGTRLTVL.

The genes are TRBV7-3 and TRBJ1-6; TCRdb names TRBD1, which stays unverified in the absence of DNA. Germline V gene sequence: CDR1 SGHTA, CDR2 FQGTGA. The CDR3 runs 15 residues. The CDR3 protein is CASSQLGQGGSPLHF.

V gene TRBV4-3 combines with J gene TRBJ2-1; TCRdb's D gene call, TRBD2, goes unchecked for lack of DNA. The CDR3 contains 20 residues. The germline CDR1 and CDR2 sequences are LGHNA and YSLEER. The CDR3 region is CASSQDQASGGVLDYNEQFF.

This chain links TRBV5-1 with TRBJ2-7; the TRBD1 assignment by TCRdb is unverifiable without DNA. The CDR3 loop spans 15 amino acids. CDR1 is SGHRS, CDR2 YFSETQ, per germline. CDR3 loop: CASGPRPQIDYEQYF. The full variable domain, in which reference TRBV5-1 and TRBJ2-7 provide the parts outside the CDR3, is KAGVTQTPRYLIKTRGQQVTLSCSPISGHRSVSWYQQTPGQGLQFLFEYFSETQRNKGNFPGRFSGRQFSNSRSEMNVSTLELGDSALYLCASGPRPQIDYEQYFGPGTRLTVT.

The rearrangement joins TRBV7-2 to TRBJ2-1; TCRdb lists TRBD2, though no DNA is available to test this call. Germline V CDR1 and CDR2: SGHTA, FQGNSA. This CDR3 is 20 amino acids long. The CDR3 region is CASSLVSPAGGPSSYNEQFF.

This chain joins TRBV28 and TRBJ1-4; the D call from TCRdb, TRBD1, cannot be confirmed without DNA. Germline V gene sequence: CDR1 MDHEN, CDR2 SYDVKM. This CDR3 region has 13 residues. CDR3 protein: CASSLSLLGQLFF.

The rearrangement uses TRBV6-6 and TRBJ2-1; TCRdb lists TRBD2, though no DNA is available to test this call. The CDR3 covers 14 residues. Germline loops: CDR1 MNHNY, CDR2 SVGAGI (reference sequence). CDR3 in amino acids: CASSTSGDYNEQFF.